The T cell receptor (beta chain) described here comes from a study of breast tumors, draining lymph nodes, adjacent tissues (dated by TCRdb to 2016 to 2018). For context, the study as a whole: The study compared TCR beta repertoires across tumor, adjacent nontumor tissue and axillary lymph nodes from breast cancer patients. The study was designed to assess the relationships and possible T-cell exchange between tumor, surrounding tissue and draining lymph node repertoires in human breast cancer. Study-level results and caveats: Tumor T-cell repertoires showed less diversity than lymph node repertoires and more diversity than nontumor tissue repertoires, and tumor T-cell repertoires showed preferential V and J gene usage. The data were considered consistent with the idea that most tumor T cells come from the lymph node and then expand in tumor tissue. In luminal-like breast cancer, tumor and nontumor tissue repertoires resembled each other significantly more than in basal-like breast cancer. The conclusion that tumor T cells originate in lymph nodes was framed as consistent with a hypothesis rather than directly demonstrated.

Sequencing took place on an Illumina HiSeq 2000. TCR beta chain libraries were generated by multiplex PCR amplification. High-throughput sequencing was used to analyze the amplified TCR beta chain products. The public reads were run again by TCRdb, first through fastp at Q25 and then through MiXCR, and only productive beta chains were kept. CDR3 protein duplicates are merged, each entry listing the most common genes and DNA. The sample includes about 270,000 distinct CDR3 sequences, with under 35% observed a single time. The ten top clones hold approximately 1% of the sample. Lymph node samples came from the axillary draining lymph nodes of breast cancer patients. This clonotype was picked up many times. Its antigen is currently not known. Base qualities are not provided; no much larger clone lies one nucleotide away. Deletion took 0 bases off V and 3 bases off J, with a span of 9 bases between the germline ends. The CDR3 contains 15 residues, cysteine and phenylalanine counted. Only the CDR3 part of the read is kept: 45 bases, read in frame from the first base. The germline V gene specifies SQVTM as CDR1 and ANQGSEA as CDR2.

This sequence uses TRBV29-1 and TRBJ2-6; TRBD2 is possibly the D segment (6 matching bases). Sequenced material: axillary lymph node tissue. The sequence was collected from a female donor with breast cancer. Some clones in this sample may be carry-over from other donors' samples. In nucleotide form, the sequence is TGCAGCGTTGAAGATCGGGGGAGTGGGGCCAACGTCCTGACTTTC. Translation gives CSVEDRGSGANVLTF.